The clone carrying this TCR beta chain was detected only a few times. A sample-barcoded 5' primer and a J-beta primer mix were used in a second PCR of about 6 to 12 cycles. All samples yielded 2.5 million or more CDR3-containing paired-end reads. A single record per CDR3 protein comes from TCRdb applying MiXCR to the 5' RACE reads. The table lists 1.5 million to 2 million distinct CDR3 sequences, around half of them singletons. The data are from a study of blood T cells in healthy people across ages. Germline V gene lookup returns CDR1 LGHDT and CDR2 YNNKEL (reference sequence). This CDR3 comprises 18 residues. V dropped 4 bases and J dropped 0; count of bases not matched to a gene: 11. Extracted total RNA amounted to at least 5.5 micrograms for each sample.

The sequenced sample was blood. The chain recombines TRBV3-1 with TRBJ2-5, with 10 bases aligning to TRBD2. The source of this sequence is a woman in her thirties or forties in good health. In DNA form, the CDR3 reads TGTGCCAGCAGCCGACGTTTAGCGGGGGGACCGTACCAAGAGACCCAGTACTTC. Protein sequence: CASSRRLAGGPYQETQYF.